This paragraph reports one T cell receptor (beta chain). Antigen specificity is unknown. This specimen comes from a study of shared clonotypes between healthy human individuals. Whole-study context: Donors had three CD4 naive, three CD4 memory, two CD8 naive and one CD8 memory plate apiece.

Points from the study as a whole: The generation probabilities recorded for non-shared clonotypes fell below those of clonotypes shared by all four donors.

This table comes from immunoSEQ multiplex PCR, and its TCRdb copy is limited to in-frame clones, with some not included. The sample lists 650,000 to 750,000 clones; 60% to 80% were seen once. Deletions cut 4 bases from V and 2 bases from J, with 11 bases between. From germline, CDR1 is SGHNT and CDR2 YYREEE (reference sequence). This CDR3 is 14 amino acids long. The source of this sequence is a woman aged 25 to 39 in good health. The sample comprised memory CD4+ T cells sorted from blood. Subset defined: CD45RA-negative fraction. The V and J genes are TRBV5-4 and TRBJ2-3, with D unclear. The CDR3 is CASSLLGSTDTQYF. The DNA of the CDR3 is TGTGCCAGCAGCCTTCTAGGTTCCACAGATACGCAGTATTTT.